Sequencing of this TCR beta chain was carried out in a study of response to subunit inactivated influenza vaccine. General study points: Authors proposed each seasonal influenza vaccination draws in few new T cells.

Via MiXCR, TCRdb re-called the RT-PCR reads, giving one row per CDR3 protein. The sample lists fewer than 750,000 distinct CDR3 sequences, 14% occurring once. Trimming stripped 5 bases from V and 3 bases from J, with 12 bases between. The germline gives CDR1 SGHVS, CDR2 FNYEAQ. This CDR3 spans 14 amino acids. This clonotype was counted many times. Its matching antigen is unknown. The chain recombines TRBV7-6 with TRBJ2-3; D may be TRBD1 (6 bases). The origin of this receptor is a man aged 50-60 years who received an inactivated influenza vaccine. The sequences come from PBMCs from blood, collected approximately 13 days after vaccination. CDR3 in amino acids: CASSLNQGTDTQYF. DNA for the CDR3: TGTGCCAGCAGCCTAAACCAGGGGACAGATACGCAGTATTTT.